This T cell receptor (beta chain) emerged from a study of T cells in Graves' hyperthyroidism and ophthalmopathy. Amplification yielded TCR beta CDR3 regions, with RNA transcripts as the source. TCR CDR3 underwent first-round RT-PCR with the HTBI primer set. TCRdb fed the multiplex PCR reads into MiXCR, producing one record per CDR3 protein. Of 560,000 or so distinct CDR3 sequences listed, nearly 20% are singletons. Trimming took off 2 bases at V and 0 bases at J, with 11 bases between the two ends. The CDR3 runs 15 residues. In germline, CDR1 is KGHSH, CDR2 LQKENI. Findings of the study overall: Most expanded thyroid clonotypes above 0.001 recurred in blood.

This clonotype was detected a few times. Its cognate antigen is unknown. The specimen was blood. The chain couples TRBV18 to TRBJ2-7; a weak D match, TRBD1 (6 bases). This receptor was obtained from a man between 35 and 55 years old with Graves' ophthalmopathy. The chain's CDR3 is CASSPTQGSSYEQYF. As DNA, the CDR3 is TGTGCCAGCTCACCAACCCAGGGGAGCTCCTACGAGCAGTACTTC.